Here is one TCR beta chain with its context. The CDR3 totals 14 residues. Germline CDR1 MNHEY, CDR2 SVGAGI. V trimming: 10 bases; J trimming: 5 bases; junction bases outside the gene matches: 12. In the authors' methods: Estimates of nucleated cell counts were drawn from the amplification of reference gene primers. Generated by immunoSEQ multiplex PCR, the TCRdb table keeps only in-frame clones and is missing some. For V, J and clone size, that table is used; D and trimming come from the DNA. In the table there are fewer than 300,000 clones, about 89% of which are singletons. This sample was taken from a study of blood T cell repertoires in COVID-19. Across the whole study: Samples taken during acute and convalescent COVID-19 were collected in the United States, Italy and Spain. In each case, the material was cDNA or gDNA derived from T cells, B-cell-depleted T cells, or PBMCs.

Sequenced material: peripheral blood. This chain joins TRBV6-5 and TRBJ2-5; 8 nucleotides align to TRBD1. The TCR was taken from a man between 25 and 39 years old with acute or convalescent COVID-19. For the CDR3, the DNA is TGTGCCACCTCGCCCAGGGGGCTTTCTGAGACCCAGTACTTC. This sequence encodes CATSPRGLSETQYF.